A single sample gave rise to the 5 T cell receptor beta chains below, sequenced in a study of blood T cell repertoires in COVID-19. The assay was immunoSEQ multiplex PCR, and TCRdb's table has in-frame clones only and misses some. The sample contains about 110,000 clones, almost 90% of which appear only once. The specimen sequenced was peripheral blood. Receptors were obtained from a woman between 50 and 59 years old with active or convalescent COVID-19.

The V call is TRBV11-2, the J call TRBJ2-7, with 9 bases matching TRBD1. The CDR3 extends over 15 amino acids. Germline V gene data show CDR1 as SGHAT and CDR2 as FQNNGV. J lost 3 bases, V lost 5 bases, and 8 bases had no gene match. In nucleotides, the CDR3 is TGTGCCAGCAGCCGAACCGGGACAGGGTTCTACGAGCAGTACTTC. Its translation: CASSRTGTGFYEQYF.

A few counts support this clone. The chain employs TRBV28 and TRBJ2-7; maybe TRBD2 (6 bases). CDR3 size: 14 residues. V lost 2 bases, J lost 5 bases, and 13 bases lay in between. CDR1 is MDHEN and CDR2 is SYDVKM in the germline V gene. The CDR3 nucleotides are TGTGCCAGCAGTTTAGGGGGGAGCCTCCACGAGCAGTACTTC. It is translated as CASSLGGSLHEQYF.

V is TRBV6-5 and J is TRBJ2-5; D unclear. V lost 4 bases to trimming and J lost 0 bases, with 12 bases between them. This CDR3 region has 15 residues. Germline V gives CDR1 MNHEY, CDR2 SVGAGI. The CDR3 DNA reads TGTGCCAGCAGTTTCCAGGCACTGTACCAAGAGACCCAGTACTTC. Encoded protein: CASSFQALYQETQYF.

This clone was detected once. This chain uses TRBV28 with TRBJ1-6; perhaps TRBD1 as D (6 bases). Germline-derived CDR1 and CDR2 are MDHEN and SYDVKM. This CDR3 region has 14 residues. The V end lost 6 bases, the J end lost 7 bases, and 13 bases lay between the germline ends. The CDR3 DNA follows: TGTGCCAGCAGAACAGGGATGGGCAATTCACCCCTCCACTTT. This encodes CASRTGMGNSPLHF.

The V and J genes are TRBV6-5 and TRBJ2-7; 9 bases fit TRBD2. Per the germline V gene, CDR1 is MNHEY and CDR2 is SVGAGI. J gave up 7 bases and V 2 bases, and 9 bases lay outside the gene matches. The CDR3 runs to 15 residues. The CDR3 spells CASSYGREGRGEQYF. Here the CDR3 DNA reads TGTGCCAGCAGTTACGGGCGGGAGGGCCGCGGGGAGCAGTACTTC.